This section outlines one T cell receptor beta chain sequence together with its context. Germline V lookup: CDR1 LNHDA, CDR2 SQIVND (reference sequence). V gave up 8 bases and J gave up 4 bases, with 14 bases separating them. The CDR3 length is 13 residues. An expansion of CD8+CD57+ cells by flow cytometry had been shown in patients chosen for sequencing. Profiling that covered TCR beta VDJ and CDR3 relied on genomic DNA as its template. TCRdb redid the calling of the reads with MiXCR, one entry per CDR3 protein. Of approximately 300,000 distinct CDR3 sequences in the sample, about 50% are singletons; the top ten hold approximately 1.3%. This entry belongs to a study of CD8+CD57+ T cells in acquired aplastic anemia.

The source of this sequence is a human donor with aplastic anemia. The material sequenced was sorted CD4+, CD8+, or CD8+CD57+ T cells (not recorded which) from PBMCs. This rearrangement joins TRBV19 to TRBJ1-1; D may be TRBD1 (6 bases). The CDR3 protein is CASQQGSLTEAFF. The CDR3, as DNA: TGTGCCAGTCAACAGGGATCGCTCACTGAAGCTTTCTTT.